This TCR beta chain was captured in a study of graft-versus-host responses after intestinal transplantation. Study-level information: Recipients had transplants, and these were multivisceral, liver-intestinal, or isolated intestinal. Recipients across the board were started on anti-thymocyte globulin induction, then kept on tacrolimus and steroids for about three years.

The CDR3 has 15 amino acids. Germline V gene sequence: CDR1 MNHEY, CDR2 SVGAGI. The V end lost 5 bases, the J end lost 0 bases, and 11 bases lay between the germline ends. The repertoire was sequenced with immunoSEQ multiplex PCR; TCRdb's copy has only in-frame clones and lacks some. The top ten clones hold approximately 0.18% of a sample with about 97,000 clones, 91% of them seen once. A single count supports this clone. Its cognate antigen is unknown. This TCR was recovered from a human donor who was the organ donor for an intestinal transplant. The material sequenced was unstimulated CD4+ T cells sorted from spleen or lymph node cells, taken before transplant. The rearrangement uses TRBV6-5 and TRBJ1-5; D might be TRBD1 (6 bases). CDR3 sequence (DNA): TGTGCCAGCAGTCGGGACATCTATAGCAATCAGCCCCAGCATTTT. This gives the protein CASSRDIYSNQPQHF.